This TCR beta chain emerged from a study of blood T cell repertoires in COVID-19 (TCRdb year 2020). For the study in its entirety: Collaborator samples came from the United States, Italy and Spain and covered acute and convalescent phases of COVID-19. The prospective study material was composed of cDNA or gDNA derived from T cells, B-cell-depleted T cells, or PBMCs. The dataset comprised deeply sampled blood TCRbeta repertoires from subjects exposed to, actively infected with, or recovered from COVID-19. The repertoires were released in a freely available public database intended as a resource for research on the immune response to SARS-CoV-2. The samples were drawn from two sources: the first 160 participants of the ongoing ImmuneRACE study, and 1,200 or so subjects contributed by 6 global collaborators. Sample metadata almost always included a de-identified subject ID, COVID-19 status, age in years and sex. Where HLA class I and class II types were available, the types were taken from metadata supplied by the sample provider, not from assay-based typing. Overall study results and their limits: Clinical and demographic metadata were provided uncurated, with the amount varying by source and participant.

The immunoSEQ Assay, a bias-controlled multiplex PCR, was used to amplify TCRbeta CDR3 regions from genomic DNA. In the original analysis: The number of nucleated cells in each sample was estimated from the amplification of reference gene primers within the assay. Sequence reads were collapsed and filtered to measure the absolute abundance of every unique TCRbeta CDR3 rearrangement. For each sample, productive Simpson clonality was calculated as the square root of Simpson's diversity index across productive rearrangements. TCRdb carries this immuneACCESS record with in-frame sequences only. Its versions omit some clonotypes, under half of them owing to an unresolved V gene in the studies checked, with the rest unexplained. V and J calls and clone size follow that table, whereas D and trimming were derived from the DNA. The sample yields 150,000 to 200,000 clones; about four fifths were counted once. The ten most abundant clones make up approximately 18% of the sample.

The V and J ends are trimmed by 3 bases and 4 bases, leaving 10 bases between them. Reading the germline V gene gives CDR1 KGHSH and CDR2 LQKENI. Reading from cysteine to phenylalanine, the CDR3 counts 14 amino acids. The read is trimmed to its CDR3 DNA, 42 bases read in frame from base 1. Another Seattle source contributed samples from volunteer blood donors who had recovered from COVID-19. Collaborating institutions collected whole blood in K2EDTA tubes following their own protocols. For TCRbeta analysis, collaborators shipped samples as frozen whole blood, isolated PBMCs, or DNA extracted from either of those sample types. This clone occurred once. Its recognized antigen is unknown. No clone much larger than this one lies a single base away; base qualities are absent.

Sequencing was carried out using peripheral blood. The receptor chain draws on TRBV18 and TRBJ1-3; tentative D gene TRBD1, with 5 bases matching. The receptor was isolated from a woman between 65 and 79 years old who had recovered from COVID-19. The encoded CDR3 is CASSPTAEGNTIYF. DNA sequence: TGTGCCAGCTCACCGACAGCAGAAGGAAACACCATATATTTT.